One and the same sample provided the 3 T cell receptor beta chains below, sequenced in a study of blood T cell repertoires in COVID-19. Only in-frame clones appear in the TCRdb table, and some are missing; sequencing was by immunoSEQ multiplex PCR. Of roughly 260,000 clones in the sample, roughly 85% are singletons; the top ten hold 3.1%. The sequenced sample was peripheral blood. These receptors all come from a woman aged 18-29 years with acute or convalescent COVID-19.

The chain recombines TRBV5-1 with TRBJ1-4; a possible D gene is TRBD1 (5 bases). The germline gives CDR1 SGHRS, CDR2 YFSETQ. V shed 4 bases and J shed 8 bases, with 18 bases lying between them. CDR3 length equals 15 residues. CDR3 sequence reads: CASSPDIGVGEKLFF. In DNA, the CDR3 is TGCGCCAGCAGCCCCGATATAGGGGTCGGAGAAAAACTGTTTTTT.

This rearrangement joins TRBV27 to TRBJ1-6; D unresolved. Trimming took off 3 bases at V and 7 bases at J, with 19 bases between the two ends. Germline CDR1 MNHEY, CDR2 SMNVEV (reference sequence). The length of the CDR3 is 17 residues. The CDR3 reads CASSFAPGIDRNSPLHF. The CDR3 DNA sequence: TGTGCCAGCAGTTTTGCGCCAGGAATTGATCGGAATTCACCCCTCCACTTT.

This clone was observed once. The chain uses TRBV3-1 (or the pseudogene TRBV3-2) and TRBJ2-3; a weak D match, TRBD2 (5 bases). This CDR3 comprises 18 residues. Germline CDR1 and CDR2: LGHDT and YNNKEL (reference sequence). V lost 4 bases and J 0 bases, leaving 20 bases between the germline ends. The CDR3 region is CASSPLDFWASSTDTQYF. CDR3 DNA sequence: TGTGCCAGCAGCCCCTTGGACTTTTGGGCCTCGAGCACAGATACGCAGTATTTT.